This T cell receptor beta chain comes out of a study of OX40 agonist ivuxolimab in advanced cancers. Study at large: People who had prior anti-PD-1, anti-PD-L1 or anti-CTLA-4 therapy could take part, and roughly 44% had some.

Produced via immunoSEQ multiplex PCR; TCRdb's table is partial and in-frame only. Among roughly 5,300 clones listed, approximately 64% were seen once. The ends were cut back, 1 base at V and 4 bases at J, with 17 bases in the middle. CDR1 MGHRA and CDR2 YSYEKL come from the germline V gene. The CDR3 has 16 amino acids. This TCR came from an adult with an advanced solid tumor such as melanoma, head and neck, liver or kidney cancer. The chain uses TRBV4-1 and TRBJ2-7; D not resolved. The specimen was CD4+ or CD8+ T cells sorted from blood, collected in a trial of the OX40 agonist ivuxolimab. Here the CDR3 reads CASSQVGMSPTYEQYF. The CDR3 coding sequence is TGCGCCAGCAGCCAAGTCGGTATGAGTCCCACATACGAGCAGTACTTC.